This T cell receptor beta chain emerged from a study of CD8+ T cells in alopecia areata (dated by TCRdb to between 2017 and 2018). Study-level background: The treated patients, all with moderate-to-severe alopecia areata, were enrolled in an open-label pilot trial of oral tofacitinib given at 5 to 10 mg twice daily. Patients received tofacitinib for 6 to 18 months and were then followed off drug for 6 months to check for delayed response and recurrence. RNA was extracted with the PAXgene miRNA kit for fixed scalp, the miRNeasy kit for PBMCs, and the RNeasy kit for mouse skin. High-throughput TCRbeta sequencing was used to examine T cell clonal expansion in alopecia areata in both the C3H/HeJ mouse model and human patients. Patients on tofacitinib were biopsied at baseline and after 4 and 24 weeks of treatment, and several of the patients also had a later scalp biopsy. Scalp tissue and sorted CD4+ and CD8+ peripheral blood T cells from patchy and totalis/universalis alopecia areata patients and from healthy controls were covered by human TCRbeta sequencing. Scalp clonality was compared among normal scalp (n=4), patchy alopecia areata scalp (n=8), and alopecia totalis/universalis scalp (n=8). Amplification of TCRbeta CDR3 regions was done by immunoSEQ multiplex PCR using 35 Vbeta forward primers and 13 Jbeta reverse primers.

General conclusions and limits of the study: Compared with mice, TCR sequences shared between patients were less clear, possibly partly because of HLA diversity across the patient population. Unlike mouse skin, which is dominated by gammadelta T cells, normal human skin has resident alphabeta T cells that are also sequenced, and this complicates analysis of the scalp TCR repertoire. Compared with normal scalp, lesional scalp had higher clonality and more expanded CD8+ clones, particularly in alopecia totalis/universalis, a pattern that suggests antigenic drive.

The library relied on the immunoSEQ multiplex PCR assay. RNA was extracted from all samples and reverse transcribed into cDNA as template for TCR sequencing. First-strand cDNA was synthesized with SuperScript III using a 2:1 mix of oligo-dT and random hexamers. A synthetic immune receptor repertoire was used to gauge amplification bias, and whatever bias remained was removed computationally. Per the source publication's procedure: Raw reads were preprocessed for error removal, and CDR3 was defined according to IMGT conventions as running from the conserved cysteine to phenylalanine. To get clonality, Shannon entropy was normalized by log2 of the number of productive unique TCRs and the result was subtracted from 1. CD4 or CD8 identity of scalp clones was inferred by cross-referencing scalp TCRbeta sequences with sorted blood CD4 and CD8 repertoires. TCRdb re-hosts the immuneACCESS table, in-frame sequences only. Its copies lack some clones; in the studies checked, an unresolved V gene accounts for under half of them, and the cause for the rest is not known. V, J and clone size are those of that table, while D and trimming were read from the DNA. The sample data list over 150,000 clones, and around 60% of these were observed just once. Approximately 14% of the sample lies in the top ten.

In this sample, this clone turned up a few times. This clone's antigen is unknown. Base qualities were left out, and no much larger clone turns up one base away. The time point label on this specimen signifies: baseline before oral tofacitinib. Lesional scalp punch biopsies and peripheral blood were collected from alopecia areata patients. After PBMCs were isolated by density centrifugation and stained for CD3, CD4 and CD8, a FACSAria was used to sort CD4+ and CD8+ T cells. The sequencing used CD4+ T cells sorted from blood, collected at week 0. The clonotype comes from a human donor with alopecia areata.

The CDR3 sequence is CASSLDFITYNSPLHF. The DNA sequence is as follows: TGCGCCAGCAGCTTGGATTTTATTACCTATAATTCACCCCTCCACTTT. The chain couples TRBV5-1 to TRBJ1-6; the D gene cannot be named for sure. The CDR3 covers 16 residues, taking in both the cysteine and the phenylalanine. Only the CDR3 part of the read is kept: 48 bases, read in frame from the first base. Trimming at the junction amounts to 0 bases on V and 2 bases on J, and the germline ends lie 9 bases apart. Based on the germline V gene, the CDR1 and CDR2 sequences are SGHRS and YFSETQ.